Sequencing of this T cell receptor (beta chain) was carried out in a study of vaccination effects on CD4 cells after COVID-19. General study results and limits: Marked clonal contraction was seen in infection- and vaccine-induced clones late after vaccination.

Germline V gene data show CDR1 as SGHDT and CDR2 as YYEEEE. Trimming left V 4 bases short and J 2 bases short, with 28 bases between. The CDR3 contains 19 residues. Repertoires were generated with immunoSEQ multiplex PCR, while TCRdb's copy carries only in-frame clones and drops some. The sample records around 30,000 clones, about 76% being singletons. As to this clone: As yet, its antigen is unknown.

Peptide-pool stimulation followed by sequencing identified expanded antigen-specific CD4+ clonotypes in the ViraFEST assay. Cells that had been cultured for roughly eleven days were the source of isolated CD4+ T cells. Convalescent patients had PCR-confirmed SARS-CoV-2 infection between March and December 2020. The receptor's source is a human donor who had a prior SARS-CoV-2 infection. The sequenced sample was CD4+ T cells from PBMCs cultured with HCoV-NL63 spike peptides, obtained before COVID-19 vaccination. The chain combines TRBV5-6 with TRBJ2-7; possibly TRBD1 or TRBD2 for D (5 bases each). CDR3 in amino acids: CASSKAVSRSGRGAYEQYF. The CDR3 bases are TGTGCCAGCAGCAAGGCGGTTAGCCGGAGCGGTAGAGGGGCCTACGAGCAGTACTTC. Using reference TRBV5-6 and TRBJ2-7 for the parts outside the CDR3, the full variable domain is DAGVTQSPTHLIKTRGQQVTLRCSPKSGHDTVSWYQQALGQGPQFIFQYYEEEERQRGNFPDRFSGHQFPNYSSELNVNALLLGDSALYLCASSKAVSRSGRGAYEQYFGPGTRLTVT.